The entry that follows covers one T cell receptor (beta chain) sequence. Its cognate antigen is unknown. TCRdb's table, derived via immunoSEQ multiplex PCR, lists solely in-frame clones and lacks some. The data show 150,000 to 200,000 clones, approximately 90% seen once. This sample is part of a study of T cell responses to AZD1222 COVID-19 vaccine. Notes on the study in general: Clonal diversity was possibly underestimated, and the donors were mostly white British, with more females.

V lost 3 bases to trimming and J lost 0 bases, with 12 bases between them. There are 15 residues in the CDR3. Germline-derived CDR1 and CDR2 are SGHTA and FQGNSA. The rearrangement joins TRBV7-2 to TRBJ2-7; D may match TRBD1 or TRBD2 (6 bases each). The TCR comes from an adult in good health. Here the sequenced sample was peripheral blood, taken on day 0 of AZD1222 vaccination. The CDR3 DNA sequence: TGTGCCAGCAGCTTGATAGGGGGGAGCTCCTACGAGCAGTACTTC. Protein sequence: CASSLIGGSSYEQYF. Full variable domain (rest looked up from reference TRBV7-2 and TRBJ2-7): GAGVSQSPSNKVTEKGKDVELRCDPISGHTALYWYRQSLGQGLEFLIYFQGNSAPDKSGLPSDRFSAERTGGSVSTLTIQRTQQEDSAVYLCASSLIGGSSYEQYFGPGTRLTVT.